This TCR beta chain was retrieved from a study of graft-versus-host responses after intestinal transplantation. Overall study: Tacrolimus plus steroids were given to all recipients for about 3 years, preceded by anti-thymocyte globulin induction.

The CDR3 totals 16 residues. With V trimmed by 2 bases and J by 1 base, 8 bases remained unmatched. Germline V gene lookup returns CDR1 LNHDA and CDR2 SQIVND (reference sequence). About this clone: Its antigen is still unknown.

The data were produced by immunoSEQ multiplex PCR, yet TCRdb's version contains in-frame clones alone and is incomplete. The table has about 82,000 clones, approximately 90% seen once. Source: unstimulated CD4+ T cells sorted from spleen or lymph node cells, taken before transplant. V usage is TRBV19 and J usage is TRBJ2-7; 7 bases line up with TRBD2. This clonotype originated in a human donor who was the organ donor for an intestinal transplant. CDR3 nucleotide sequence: TGTGCCAGTAGTATAAAGGGTAGCGGGCAATCCTACGAGCAGTACTTC. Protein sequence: CASSIKGSGQSYEQYF.